Reported below is one T cell receptor (beta chain). The data stem from a study of long-term antiretroviral therapy in people with HIV. At the survey level, the v3.0 immunoSEQ assay was run. Using immunoSEQ multiplex PCR, the repertoire was profiled, and TCRdb retains in-frame clones only, with some absent. Here the sample spans about 35,000 clones, just under 95% being singletons. Germline loops: CDR1 SGHDT, CDR2 YYEEEE. Trimming removed 6 bases from V and 1 base from J, with 19 bases in between. CDR3 length: 16 amino acids. The rearrangement joins TRBV5-6 to TRBJ2-5, with D perhaps TRBD1 (6 bases). This clonotype originated in a woman in her fifties or sixties with HIV. The source material was unsorted PBMCs, sampled 4.1 years after starting antiretroviral therapy. CDR3 nucleotides: TGTGCCAGCACCTCGCCGAGGGACAACTTCCAAGAGACCCAGTACTTC. Its protein is CASTSPRDNFQETQYF.